These 8 T cell receptor beta chains came from one sample sequenced in a study of shared clonotypes between healthy human individuals (TCRdb year 2020). Receptor amplification or capture employed the immunoSEQ multiplex PCR assay. Entries here come from immuneACCESS through TCRdb and include only in-frame sequences with V and J called. Some clones fail to appear in such tables; in the studies checked, an unresolved V gene covers under half of the shortfall, and the cause of the remainder is unknown. A total of under 850,000 clones appear in this sample, about 91% of them only once. The ten largest clones represent around 24% of the sample. CD8 naive samples consisted of CD45RO-negative cells that were positively selected for CCR7, yielding a CD45RA+CCR7+ population without TemRA cells. Sample: naive CD8+ T cells sorted from blood. According to the study, the label for this sample's cell subset or site signals: CD45RA+CCR7+. The receptors shown here come from a man aged 25-45 years in good health.

CDR3 in DNA: TGTGCCAGCAGCCAAGCGGGAAGCTCCTACAATGAGCAGTTCTTC. Its translation: CASSQAGSSYNEQFF. The gene calls are TRBV7-9 and TRBJ2-1, with 7 bases lining up with TRBD2. Germline assignment: CDR1 SEHNR and CDR2 FQNEAQ (reference sequence). The trim removed 5 bases at V and 0 bases at J, leaving 4 bases unmatched. This CDR3 is built from 15 residues.

V is TRBV29-1 and J is TRBJ2-7; a weak D match, TRBD2 (6 bases). Trimming shortened V by 1 base and J by 3 bases, and 10 bases separated the two germline ends. Germline loops: CDR1 SQVTM, CDR2 ANQGSEA. This CDR3 comprises 13 residues. The CDR3 loop reads CSVEADGSYEQYF. Here the CDR3 DNA reads TGCAGCGTTGAAGCGGACGGGAGCTACGAGCAGTACTTC.

The rearrangement uses TRBV9 and TRBJ1-1, with D unclear. V lost 4 bases to trimming and J lost 1 base, with 14 bases between them. The length of the CDR3 is 15 residues. Germline loops: CDR1 SGDLS, CDR2 YYNGEE. The CDR3 DNA sequence: TGTGCCAGCAGCCCGACGGGCACTAGGAACACTGAAGCTTTCTTT. Amino acid sequence: CASSPTGTRNTEAFF. The full variable domain, with the rest looked up from reference TRBV9 and TRBJ1-1, is DSGVTQTPKHLITATGQRVTLRCSPRSGDLSVYWYQQSLDQGLQFLIQYYNGEERAKGNILERFSAQQFPDLHSELNLSSLELGDSALYFCASSPTGTRNTEAFFGQGTRLTVV.

The chain uses TRBV19 and TRBJ2-7; TRBD2 aligns across 10 bases. V shed 5 bases, J shed 4 bases, and the junction held 5 bases outside the gene matches. Germline V gives CDR1 LNHDA, CDR2 SQIVND (reference sequence). There are 14 residues in the CDR3. DNA for the CDR3: TGTGCCAGTAGTTCGCCTAGCGGGAGTTACGAGCAGTACTTC. This sequence encodes CASSSPSGSYEQYF.

The V gene is TRBV7-9, the J gene TRBJ2-7, with D possibly being TRBD2 (5 bases). The CDR3 has 13 amino acids. V lost 7 bases to trimming and J lost 2 bases, with 12 bases between them. Germline V gene sequence: CDR1 SEHNR, CDR2 FQNEAQ (reference sequence). CDR3 sequence reads: CASTHRSAYEQYF. As DNA, the CDR3 is TGTGCCAGCACCCATCGTAGCGCCTACGAGCAGTACTTC.

The V and J genes are TRBV29-1 and TRBJ2-1; tentatively, D is TRBD1 or TRBD2 (6 bases each). The CDR3 loop spans 16 amino acids. CDR1 SQVTM and CDR2 ANQGSEA come from the germline V gene. Trimming took 8 bases from V and 0 from J, leaving 20 bases between them. The CDR3 bases are TGCAGCCTTGCGGGACACCGGGACTTCTCCTACAATGAGCAGTTCTTC. Translated, it gives CSLAGHRDFSYNEQFF.

This rearrangement joins TRBV6-1 to TRBJ2-5; D is perhaps TRBD1 (6 bases). CDR1 and CDR2 (germline): MNHNS, SASEGT. V lost 0 bases and J 2 bases, leaving 16 bases between the germline ends. The length of the CDR3 is 17 residues. Here the CDR3 DNA reads TGTGCCAGCAGTGAAGCGCTTTTCGCAGGGGTTCAAGAGACCCAGTACTTC. It specifies CASSEALFAGVQETQYF.

Turning to this clone: This specimen includes other DNA sequences encoding the same CDR3. The chain uses TRBV9 and TRBJ2-2; D is possibly TRBD1 (5 bases). This CDR3 region has 14 residues. With 0 bases removed from V and 5 bases from J, the gap between germline ends came to 8 bases. Germline V lookup: CDR1 SGDLS, CDR2 YYNGEE. DNA of the CDR3: TGTGCCAGCAGCGTAGGTCAGGGAACCGGGGAGCTGTTTTTT. This translates into CASSVGQGTGELFF.